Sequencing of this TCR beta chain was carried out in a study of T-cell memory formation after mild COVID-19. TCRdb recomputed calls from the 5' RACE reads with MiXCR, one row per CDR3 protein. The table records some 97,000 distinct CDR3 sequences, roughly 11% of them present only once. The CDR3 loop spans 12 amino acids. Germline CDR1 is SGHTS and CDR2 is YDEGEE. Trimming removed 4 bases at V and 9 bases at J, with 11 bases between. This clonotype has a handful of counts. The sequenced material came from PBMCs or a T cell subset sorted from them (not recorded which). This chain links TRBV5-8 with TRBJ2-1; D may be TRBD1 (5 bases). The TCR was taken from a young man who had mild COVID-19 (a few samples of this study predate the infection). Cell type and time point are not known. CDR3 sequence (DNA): TGTGCCAGCAGCGGTGACAGAGGTGAGCAGTTCTTC. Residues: CASSGDRGEQFF.